Shown below are 23 T cell receptor beta chains from a single sample sequenced in a study of blood T cell repertoires in COVID-19. Method: immunoSEQ multiplex PCR; TCRdb's copy keeps in-frame clones and lacks some. This sample carries under 300,000 clones, over 65% of them seen once, and the ten largest clones take approximately 3.2%. Sequenced material: peripheral blood. The source of these receptors is a woman of 80 years or more with acute or convalescent COVID-19.

Only one count was recorded for this clone. The rearrangement links TRBV30 to TRBJ2-1; a weak D match, TRBD2 (6 bases). Trimming took 4 bases from V and 15 from J, leaving 22 bases between them. The CDR3 has 13 residues. Germline CDR1 GTSNPN, CDR2 SVGIG (reference sequence). The CDR3 loop is CAWKSPGTPSPFF. In nucleotides, the CDR3 is TGTGCCTGGAAATCACCCGGGACTCCGAGTCCGTTCTTC.

This chain joins TRBV21-1 and TRBJ2-3; the table's D call, TRBD2, has no DNA check behind it. TRBV21-1 has pseudogene status. The CDR3 has 16 amino acids. The DNA for the CDR3 is TGTGCCAGCAGCAAAACTTATGACGGGGGCACAGATACGCAGTATTTT. It codes for CASSKTYDGGTDTQYF.

This clone was detected a few times. V and J are TRBV30 and TRBJ2-3; no clear D gene. The germline V and J ends were trimmed by 2 bases and 1 base, with 4 bases remaining between them. There are 12 residues in the CDR3. CDR1 GTSNPN and CDR2 SVGIG come from the germline V gene (reference sequence). The CDR3 loop reads CAWSPGTDTQYF. DNA of the CDR3: TGTGCCTGGAGTCCGGGCACAGATACGCAGTATTTT.

The rearrangement uses TRBV5-1 and TRBJ1-4; the D gene is possibly TRBD1 (5 bases). Looked up from germline, CDR1 is SGHRS and CDR2 is YFSETQ. The length of the CDR3 is 16 residues. V was shortened by 1 base and J by 2 bases, with 12 bases between the two germline ends. The CDR3 spells CASSLLGRGTNEKLFF. DNA for the CDR3: TGCGCCAGCAGCTTGTTAGGGCGGGGGACTAATGAAAAACTGTTTTTT. The full variable domain, completed using reference TRBV5-1 and TRBJ1-4, is KAGVTQTPRYLIKTRGQQVTLSCSPISGHRSVSWYQQTPGQGLQFLFEYFSETQRNKGNFPGRFSGRQFSNSRSEMNVSTLELGDSALYLCASSLLGRGTNEKLFFGSGTQLSVL.

The gene calls are TRBV19 and TRBJ1-2, with 8 bases lining up with TRBD1. CDR3 length equals 13 residues. Germline CDR1 and CDR2: LNHDA and SQIVND (reference sequence). CDR3 region: CAPRGPKAYGYTF. The CDR3 DNA reads as TGTGCTCCCAGGGGGCCGAAGGCCTATGGCTACACCTTC.

This clone was found a few times. The chain links TRBV13 to TRBJ2-6; D call uncertain. Germline assignment: CDR1 PRHDT and CDR2 FYEKMQ (reference sequence). This CDR3 region has 21 residues. The V end was cut by 1 base, the J end by 2 bases, with 24 bases between. This chain's CDR3 is CASSLAAGQDFPLAGANVLTF. For the CDR3, the DNA is TGTGCCAGCAGCTTAGCCGCAGGTCAGGATTTCCCCCTTGCTGGGGCCAACGTCCTGACTTTC. The entire variable domain, with the rest obtained from reference TRBV13 and TRBJ2-6, is as follows: AAGVIQSPRHLIKEKRETATLKCYPIPRHDTVYWYQQGPGQDPQFLISFYEKMQSDKGSIPDRFSAQQFSDYHSELNMSSLELGDSALYFCASSLAAGQDFPLAGANVLTFGAGSRLTVL.

V usage is TRBV2 and J usage is TRBJ1-2, with D uncertain. Looked up from germline, CDR1 is SNHLY and CDR2 is FYNNEI. The CDR3 is 13 residues long. V was pared by 7 bases and J by 1 base, with 10 bases between. CDR3 residues: CASTMGHNYGYTF. DNA of the CDR3: TGTGCCAGCACTATGGGCCATAACTATGGCTACACCTTC. Supplemented by reference TRBV2 and TRBJ1-2, the full variable domain reads EPEVTQTPSHQVTQMGQEVILRCVPISNHLYFYWYRQILGQKVEFLVSFYNNEISEKSEIFDDQFSVERPDGSNFTLKIRSTKLEDSAMYFCASTMGHNYGYTFGSGTRLTVV.

The rearrangement links TRBV5-1 to TRBJ2-5; 8 bases are a match to TRBD2. The ends lost 4 bases at V and 1 base at J; junction bases unmatched: 3. The CDR3 sequence is 14 residues long. Germline V gene data show CDR1 as SGHRS and CDR2 as YFSETQ. CDR3 amino acids: CASSTGGSQETQYF. The CDR3 DNA reads TGCGCCAGCAGCACGGGGGGGTCCCAAGAGACCCAGTACTTC.

The V and J genes are TRBV3-1 (or the pseudogene TRBV3-2) and TRBJ2-3; maybe TRBD2 (5 bases). The CDR3 contains 13 residues. V was trimmed by 5 bases and J by 6 bases, leaving 12 bases between them. The germline V gene has CDR1 LGHDT and CDR2 YNNKEL (reference sequence). CDR3 coding DNA: TGTGCCAGCAGCGGCCGGGTAGCGGATACGCAGTATTTT. This codes for CASSGRVADTQYF.

A single count supports this clone. The V and J genes are TRBV11-2 and TRBJ1-1; D is possibly TRBD1 (5 bases). This CDR3 is built from 13 residues. Germline V gene data show CDR1 as SGHAT and CDR2 as FQNNGV. V was trimmed by 3 bases and J by 8 bases, leaving 13 bases between them. In nucleotides, the CDR3 is TGTGCCAGCAGCTTCAGGGAGGGAGAGGAAGCTTTCTTT. Amino acid sequence: CASSFREGEEAFF.

This chain uses TRBV3-1 (or the pseudogene TRBV3-2) with TRBJ2-7, with TRBD1 as a possible D gene (6 bases). CDR1 LGHDT and CDR2 YNNKEL come from the germline V gene (reference sequence). The CDR3 covers 13 residues. V was shortened by 5 bases and J by 2 bases, with 10 bases between the two germline ends. The CDR3: CASSIQGPYEQYF. The CDR3 nucleotides are TGTGCCAGCAGCATACAGGGTCCCTACGAGCAGTACTTC.

The chain links TRBV5-4 to TRBJ1-6, with 7 bases fitting TRBD1. The CDR3 is 15 amino acids. Germline V lookup: CDR1 SGHNT, CDR2 YYREEE (reference sequence). The junction had 10 bases not matched to a gene; V was cut back by 6 bases and J by 7 bases. CDR3 nucleotide sequence: TGTGCCAGCAACGAACAGGGGCGACGAAATTCACCCCTCCACTTT. Translating it yields CASNEQGRRNSPLHF.

This clone was detected only a few times. For the CDR3, the DNA is TGTGCCAGCAGTGAAAATTGGGGGCGCAATCAGCCCCAGCATTTT. It codes for CASSENWGRNQPQHF. The V call is TRBV6-1, the J call TRBJ1-5; the D gene is possibly TRBD1 (6 bases). This CDR3 has 15 residues. Germline-derived CDR1 and CDR2 are MNHNS and SASEGT. The ends were cut back, 2 bases at V and 2 bases at J, with 10 bases in the middle.

The chain couples TRBV2 to TRBJ1-1; 7 bases agree with TRBD1. The CDR3 loop spans 13 amino acids. Germline CDR1 and CDR2: SNHLY and FYNNEI. The V gene end was trimmed by 3 bases and the J gene end by 5 bases; junction bases not matched to a gene: 3. CDR3 in amino acids: CASSDRGFTEAFF. For the CDR3, the DNA is TGTGCCAGCAGTGACAGGGGGTTTACTGAAGCTTTCTTT.

At least ten counts were recorded for this clone. J is TRBJ1-1 and V is TRBV5-4; TRBD1 matches 9 bases. Losses at the gene ends were 5 bases for V and 7 bases for J; bases not matched to a gene: 9. The CDR3 loop spans 14 amino acids. Germline V gene data show CDR1 as SGHNT and CDR2 as YYREEE (reference sequence). CDR3: CASRRDRAPVEAFF. In DNA, the CDR3 is TGTGCCAGCAGGCGGGACAGGGCTCCGGTTGAAGCTTTCTTT. Variable domain in full (rest from reference TRBV5-4 and TRBJ1-1): ETGVTQSPTHLIKTRGQQVTLRCSSQSGHNTVSWYQQALGQGPQFIFQYYREEENGRGNFPPRFSGLQFPNYSSELNVNALELDDSALYLCASRRDRAPVEAFFGQGTRLTVV.

The chain combines TRBV4-1 with TRBJ2-1, with 8 bases aligning to TRBD2. The germline gives CDR1 MGHRA, CDR2 YSYEKL. The length of the CDR3 is 16 residues. The V segment lost 4 bases and the J segment 4 bases; nucleotides outside the gene matches: 9. The CDR3 coding sequence is TGCGCCAGCAGCCCCCCCGGGACTAGGGAATACAATGAGCAGTTCTTC. This gives the protein CASSPPGTREYNEQFF.

V gene TRBV5-4 combines with J gene TRBJ2-2, with 8 bases aligning to TRBD2. This CDR3 region has 16 residues. With V trimmed by 1 base and J by 1 base, 3 bases remained unmatched. Germline assignment: CDR1 SGHNT and CDR2 YYREEE (reference sequence). CDR3 loop: CASSLRLAGNTGELFF. The CDR3, as DNA: TGTGCCAGCAGCTTGAGGCTAGCGGGGAACACCGGGGAGCTGTTTTTT.

This clone was seen more than once but under ten times. The V and J genes are TRBV2 and TRBJ1-5, with D uncertain. Per germline, CDR1 SNHLY and CDR2 FYNNEI. V shed 2 bases and J shed 0 bases, with 14 bases lying between them. This CDR3 contains 17 residues. The CDR3 reads CASSEQPELYSNQPQHF. CDR3 DNA: TGTGCCAGCAGTGAACAGCCAGAACTATATAGCAATCAGCCCCAGCATTTT. Full variable domain (remainder filled in from reference TRBV2 and TRBJ1-5): EPEVTQTPSHQVTQMGQEVILRCVPISNHLYFYWYRQILGQKVEFLVSFYNNEISEKSEIFDDQFSVERPDGSNFTLKIRSTKLEDSAMYFCASSEQPELYSNQPQHFGDGTRLSIL.

CDR3 DNA: TGTGCCAGCAGCTTTGGCGGGGGAATGAACACTGAAGCTTTCTTT. Translated, it gives CASSFGGGMNTEAFF. The chain employs TRBV7-9 and TRBJ1-1; TRBD1 is a possible D gene (5 bases). CDR3 length equals 15 residues. Germline CDR1 and CDR2: SEHNR and FQNEAQ (reference sequence). V lost 3 bases and J lost 0, with 11 bases in between.

The chain links TRBV29-1 to TRBJ1-1; no clear D gene. The CDR3 covers 15 residues. V was trimmed by 4 bases and J by 1 base, leaving 16 bases between them. CDR1 is SQVTM, CDR2 ANQGSEA, per germline. The CDR3 region is CSVVILLLENTEAFF. The CDR3 region has the DNA TGCAGCGTTGTTATTTTGTTGTTAGAGAACACTGAAGCTTTCTTT. The complete variable domain, with remaining parts taken from reference TRBV29-1 and TRBJ1-1, reads SAVISQKPSRDICQRGTSLTIQCQVDSQVTMMFWYRQQPGQSLTLIATANQGSEATYESGFVIDKFPISRPNLTFSTLTVSNMSPEDSSIYLCSVVILLLENTEAFFGQGTRLTVV.

The chain uses TRBV5-4 and TRBJ1-2; D gene uncertain. Germline V CDR1 and CDR2: SGHNT, YYREEE (reference sequence). Deletions cut 4 bases from V and 1 base from J, with 8 bases between. This CDR3 is built from 13 residues. The CDR3 region is CASSPLVNYGYTF. CDR3 sequence (DNA): TGTGCCAGCAGCCCGTTAGTTAACTATGGCTACACCTTC.

This rearrangement joins TRBV18 to TRBJ1-3; D gene unclear. Deletions cut 3 bases from V and 0 bases from J, with 12 bases between. This CDR3 is built from 16 residues. CDR1 KGHSH and CDR2 LQKENI come from the germline V gene. CDR3 protein: CASSPGLSNSGNTIYF. The CDR3, as DNA: TGTGCCAGCTCACCCGGACTGTCTAACTCTGGAAACACCATATATTTT. The full variable domain, completed using reference TRBV18 and TRBJ1-3, is NAGVMQNPRHLVRRRGQEARLRCSPMKGHSHVYWYRQLPEEGLKFMVYLQKENIIDESGMPKERFSAEFPKEGPSILRIQQVVRGDSAAYFCASSPGLSNSGNTIYFGEGSWLTVV.

This clone was seen at least ten times. The same CDR3 can be traced to other DNA sequences in this sample. The chain has TRBV20-1 and TRBJ2-5; D call uncertain. This CDR3 region has 11 residues. Germline loops: CDR1 DFQATT, CDR2 SNEGSKA (reference sequence). V lost 3 bases and J lost 2, with 4 bases in between. The CDR3 coding sequence is TGCAGTGCTAGTCGGCAAGAGACCCAGTACTTC. It codes for CSASRQETQYF.